Listed here is a single T cell receptor beta chain. Cohorts were determined from participant-reported clinical history. This record comes from a study of blood T cell repertoires in COVID-19. Looking at the study overall: PBMCs, B-cell-depleted T cells, or T cells provided the cDNA or gDNA that made up the material.

This CDR3 has 14 residues. Trimming shortened V by 0 bases and J by 5 bases, and 11 bases separated the two germline ends. Germline V gene data show CDR1 as SGHRS and CDR2 as YFSETQ. As handled by the study authors: Reference gene primer amplification gave nucleated cell count estimates. Assay used: immunoSEQ multiplex PCR; TCRdb lists only in-frame clones, some missing. V, J and clone size are taken as reported in that table, and D and trimming were inferred from the DNA itself. In the table there are 200,000 or so clones, around 90% of which are singletons. The sample taken for sequencing was PBMCs or T cells enriched from blood (not recorded which). The chain recombines TRBV5-1 with TRBJ2-5, with D perhaps matching TRBD2 (5 bases). The sequence was collected from a man younger than 40 in a cohort exposed to, infected with or recovered from COVID-19 (not recorded which). CDR3 protein: CASSLGGSEETQYF. The CDR3, as DNA: TGCGCCAGCAGCTTGGGAGGTAGCGAGGAGACCCAGTACTTC.